A selection of T cell receptor beta chains follows, all from one sample in a study of post-analysis software for immune sequencing data. TCRdb passed the PCR reads through MiXCR, listing each CDR3 protein once. The table includes 700,000 to 800,000 distinct CDR3 sequences, just under 30% detected once. The sequencing input was blood. These receptors originate from a girl aged 10-17 years with multiple sclerosis. Each CDR3 is given with its conserved first and last residue. A D gene is named only where the DNA matches it firmly. Expanded clones get a size class; other rows say once, few or many, or leave the size out.

D gene | J gene | V gene | clone size | CDR3 length | CDR3 protein | CDR3 DNA
- | TRBJ2-1 | TRBV9 | - | 14 | CASNVGRVWDEQFF | TGTGCCAGCAACGTAGGCCGAGTTTGGGATGAGCAGTTCTTC
- | TRBJ1-1 | TRBV6-6 | - | 13 | CASSYSLVSEAFF | TGTGCCAGCAGTTACTCTTTGGTTTCTGAAGCTTTCTTT
- | TRBJ2-7 | TRBV14 | few | 13 | CASSQVLGGEQYF | TGTGCCAGCAGCCAAGTTCTGGGTGGGGAGCAGTACTTC
TRBD1 | TRBJ2-6 | TRBV5-6 | few | 23 | CASSLAKGFRPGTGNSGANVLTF | TGTGCCAGCAGCTTGGCAAAAGGCTTCAGGCCCGGGACAGGGAACTCTGGGGCCAACGTCCTGACTTTC
- | TRBJ2-3 | TRBV5-1 | - | 16 | CASSIPSVTLTDTQYF | TGCGCCAGCAGTATCCCTAGTGTGACCCTGACAGATACGCAGTATTTT
- | TRBJ2-1 | TRBV20-1 | - | 15 | CSASSRERRSGEQFF | TGCAGTGCTAGTTCTAGGGAGCGGCGCTCGGGGGAGCAGTTCTTC
- | TRBJ1-2 | TRBV20-1 | - | 12 | CSASLGRGGYTF | TGCAGTGCTAGTCTGGGGAGAGGTGGCTACACCTTC
- | TRBJ1-4 | TRBV9 | - | 15 | CASSERGAFNEKLFF | TGTGCCAGCAGCGAGCGGGGGGCTTTCAATGAAAAACTGTTTTTT
TRBD2 | TRBJ2-1 | TRBV6-2/TRBV6-3 | - | 20 | CASSYSLRTSGDPSYNEQFF | TGTGCCAGCAGTTACTCTTTGCGGACTAGCGGAGACCCCTCCTACAATGAGCAGTTCTTC
TRBD1 | TRBJ1-4 | TRBV5-5 | few | 16 | CASSPDREILGEKLFF | TGTGCCAGCAGCCCCGACAGGGAGATTTTAGGTGAAAAACTGTTTTTT
- | TRBJ2-5 | TRBV20-1 | many | 12 | CSARGDRETQYF | TGCAGTGCTAGAGGGGATCGGGAGACCCAGTACTTC
TRBD1 | TRBJ1-1 | TRBV5-1 | - | 13 | CASTRQGLTEAFF | TGCGCCAGCACCCGACAGGGTTTAACTGAAGCTTTCTTT
TRBD1 | TRBJ1-5 | TRBV7-8 | - | 16 | CASSKTGLNSNQPQHF | TGTGCCAGCAGCAAGACAGGGCTTAATAGCAATCAGCCCCAGCATTTT
- | TRBJ2-4 | TRBV11-2 | - | 12 | CASSLGRVGQYF | TGTGCCAGCAGCTTAGGCAGGGTGGGGCAGTACTTC
TRBD2 | TRBJ2-3 | TRBV7-2 | few | 15 | CASSSGLVVTDTQYF | TGTGCCAGCAGCTCGGGACTAGTAGTGACAGATACGCAGTATTTT
- | TRBJ2-5 | TRBV5-1 | - | 16 | CASNLQLLSHQETQYF | TGCGCCAGCAACTTGCAACTCCTATCACACCAAGAGACCCAGTACTTC
- | TRBJ2-5 | TRBV7-8 | few | 16 | CASNPHRVWGQETQYF | TGTGCCAGCAACCCTCACAGGGTTTGGGGCCAAGAGACCCAGTACTTC